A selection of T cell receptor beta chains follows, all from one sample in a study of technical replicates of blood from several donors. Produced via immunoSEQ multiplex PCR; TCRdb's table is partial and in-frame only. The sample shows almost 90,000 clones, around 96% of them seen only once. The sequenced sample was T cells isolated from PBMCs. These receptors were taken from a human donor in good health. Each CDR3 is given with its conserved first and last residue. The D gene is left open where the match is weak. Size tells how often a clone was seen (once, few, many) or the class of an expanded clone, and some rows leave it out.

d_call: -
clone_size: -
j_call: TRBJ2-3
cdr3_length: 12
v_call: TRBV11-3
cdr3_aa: CASSTVTDTQYF
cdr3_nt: TGTGCCAGCAGCACGGTCACAGATACGCAGTATTTT

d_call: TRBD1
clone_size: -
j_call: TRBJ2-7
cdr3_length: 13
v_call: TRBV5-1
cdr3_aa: CASSLGQGHEQYF
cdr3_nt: TGCGCCAGCAGCCTTGGACAGGGCCACGAGCAGTACTTC

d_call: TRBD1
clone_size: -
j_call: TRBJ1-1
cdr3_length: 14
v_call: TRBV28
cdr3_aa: CASRFPDRVTEAFF
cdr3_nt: TGTGCCAGCAGGTTCCCCGACAGGGTGACTGAAGCTTTCTTT

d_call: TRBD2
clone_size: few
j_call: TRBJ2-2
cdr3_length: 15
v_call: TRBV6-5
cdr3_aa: CASRTSGRGAGELFF
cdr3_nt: TGTGCCAGCAGAACTAGCGGGAGGGGAGCCGGGGAGCTGTTTTTT

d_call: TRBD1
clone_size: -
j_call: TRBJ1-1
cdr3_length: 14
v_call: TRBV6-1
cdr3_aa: CASSEVGQGAEAFF
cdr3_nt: TGTGCCAGCAGTGAAGTTGGTCAGGGGGCTGAAGCTTTCTTT

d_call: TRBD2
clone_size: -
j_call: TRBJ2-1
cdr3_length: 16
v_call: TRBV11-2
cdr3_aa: CARGAKRESSYNEQFF
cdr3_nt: TGTGCCAGGGGGGCCAAGCGGGAGAGCTCCTACAATGAGCAGTTCTTC

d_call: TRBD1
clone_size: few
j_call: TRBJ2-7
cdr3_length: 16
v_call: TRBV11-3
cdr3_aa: CASSLEKTGGSYEQYF
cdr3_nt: TGTGCCAGCAGCTTAGAGAAGACAGGGGGGTCCTACGAGCAGTACTTC

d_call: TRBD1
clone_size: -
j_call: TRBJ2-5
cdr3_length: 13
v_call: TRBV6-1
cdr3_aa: CASSGQGQETQYF
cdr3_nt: TGTGCCAGCAGTGGACAGGGTCAAGAGACCCAGTACTTC

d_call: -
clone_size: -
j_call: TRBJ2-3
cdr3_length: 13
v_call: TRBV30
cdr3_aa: CAWSVHPTDTQYF
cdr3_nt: TGTGCCTGGAGTGTACACCCCACAGATACGCAGTATTTT

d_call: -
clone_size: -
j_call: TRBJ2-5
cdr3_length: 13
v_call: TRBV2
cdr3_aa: CASRPGPQETQYF
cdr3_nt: TGTGCCAGCAGACCAGGGCCTCAAGAGACCCAGTACTTC

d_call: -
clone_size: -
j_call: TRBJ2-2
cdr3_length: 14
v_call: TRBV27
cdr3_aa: CASSPNSWAGELFF
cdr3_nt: TGTGCCAGCAGCCCCAACAGTTGGGCCGGGGAGCTGTTTTTT

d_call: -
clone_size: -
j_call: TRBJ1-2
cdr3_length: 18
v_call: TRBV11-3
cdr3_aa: CASSTQFGGTEAVYGYTF
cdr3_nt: TGTGCCAGCAGCACTCAATTTGGAGGGACCGAAGCCGTGTATGGCTACACCTTC

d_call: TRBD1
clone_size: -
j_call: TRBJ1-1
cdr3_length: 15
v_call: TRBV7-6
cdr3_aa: CASSPGQVADTEAFF
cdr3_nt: TGTGCCAGCAGCCCGGGACAGGTAGCGGACACTGAAGCTTTCTTT

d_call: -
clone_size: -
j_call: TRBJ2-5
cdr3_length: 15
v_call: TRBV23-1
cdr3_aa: CASSRREAEGGTQYF
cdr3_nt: TGCGCCAGCAGCCGACGGGAGGCCGAGGGGGGGACCCAGTACTTC

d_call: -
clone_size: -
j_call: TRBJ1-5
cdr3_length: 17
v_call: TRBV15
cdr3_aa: CATSKRWGQGSNQPQHF
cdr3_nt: TGTGCCACCAGCAAAAGATGGGGGCAGGGAAGCAATCAGCCCCAGCATTTT

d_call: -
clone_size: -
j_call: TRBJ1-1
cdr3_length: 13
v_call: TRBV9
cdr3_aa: CASSVESGTEAFF
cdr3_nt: TGTGCCAGCAGCGTAGAATCAGGGACTGAAGCTTTCTTT

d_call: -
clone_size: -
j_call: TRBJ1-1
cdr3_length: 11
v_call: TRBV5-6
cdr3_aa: CASGSLTEAFF
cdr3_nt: TGTGCCAGCGGCTCTCTTACTGAAGCTTTCTTT

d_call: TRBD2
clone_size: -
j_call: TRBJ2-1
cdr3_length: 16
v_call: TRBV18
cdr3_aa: CASSVGTSGTYNEQFF
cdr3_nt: TGTGCCAGCTCAGTAGGGACTAGCGGGACCTACAATGAGCAGTTCTTC

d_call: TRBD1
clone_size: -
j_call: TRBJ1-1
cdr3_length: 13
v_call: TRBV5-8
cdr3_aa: CASSRDRGPEAFF
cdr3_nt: TGTGCCAGCAGCCGGGACAGGGGCCCTGAAGCTTTCTTT

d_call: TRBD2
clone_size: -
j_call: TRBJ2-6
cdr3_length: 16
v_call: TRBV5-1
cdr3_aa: CASSSGGPGGANVLTF
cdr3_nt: TGCGCCAGCAGCTCGGGGGGGCCAGGTGGGGCCAACGTCCTGACTTTC

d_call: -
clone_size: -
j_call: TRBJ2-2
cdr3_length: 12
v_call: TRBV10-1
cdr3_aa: CASQGNTGELFF
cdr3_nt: TGCGCCAGCCAGGGGAACACCGGGGAGCTGTTTTTT

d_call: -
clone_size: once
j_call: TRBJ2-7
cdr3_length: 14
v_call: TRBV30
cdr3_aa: CAWSGGLVGDEQYF
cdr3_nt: TGTGCCTGGAGTGGGGGGCTAGTAGGTGACGAGCAGTACTTC

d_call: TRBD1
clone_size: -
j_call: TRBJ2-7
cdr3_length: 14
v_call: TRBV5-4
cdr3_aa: CASSILTGAYEQYF
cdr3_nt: TGTGCCAGCAGCATATTGACAGGGGCCTACGAGCAGTACTTC

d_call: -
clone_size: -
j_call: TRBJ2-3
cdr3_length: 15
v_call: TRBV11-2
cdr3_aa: CASSFIGLVTDTQYF
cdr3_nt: TGTGCCAGCAGCTTCATCGGACTGGTCACAGATACGCAGTATTTT

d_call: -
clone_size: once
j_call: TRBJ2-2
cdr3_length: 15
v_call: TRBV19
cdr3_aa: CASSPRARNTGELFF
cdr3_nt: TGTGCCAGCTCCCCCAGGGCCCGGAACACCGGGGAGCTGTTTTTT

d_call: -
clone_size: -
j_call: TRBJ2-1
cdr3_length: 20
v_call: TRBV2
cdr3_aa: CASRLLSRDNHLSSYNEQFF
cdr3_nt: TGTGCCAGCAGACTATTGTCCCGGGACAATCACCTCAGCTCCTACAATGAGCAGTTCTTC

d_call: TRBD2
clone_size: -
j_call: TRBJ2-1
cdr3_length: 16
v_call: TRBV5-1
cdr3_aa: CASSPTTSFSDNEQFF
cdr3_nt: TGCGCCAGCAGCCCGACGACTAGCTTTTCGGACAATGAGCAGTTCTTC

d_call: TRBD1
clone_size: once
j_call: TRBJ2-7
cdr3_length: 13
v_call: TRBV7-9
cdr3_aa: CASEGTGGVEQYF
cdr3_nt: TGTGCCAGCGAAGGGACAGGAGGGGTCGAGCAGTACTTC

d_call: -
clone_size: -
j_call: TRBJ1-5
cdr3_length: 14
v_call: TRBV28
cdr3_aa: CASKGSVSGQPQHF
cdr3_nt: TGTGCCAGCAAAGGCAGCGTCAGCGGTCAGCCCCAGCATTTT

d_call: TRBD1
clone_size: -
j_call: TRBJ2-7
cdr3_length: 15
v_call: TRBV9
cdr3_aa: CASSVTDRGDYEQYF
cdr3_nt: TGTGCCAGCAGCGTAACGGACAGGGGAGACTACGAGCAGTACTTC

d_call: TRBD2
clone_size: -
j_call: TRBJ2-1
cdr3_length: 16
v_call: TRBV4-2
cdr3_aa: CASSQVFGLAGYEQFF
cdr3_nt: TGTGCCAGCAGCCAAGTTTTTGGTCTAGCGGGTTACGAGCAGTTCTTC

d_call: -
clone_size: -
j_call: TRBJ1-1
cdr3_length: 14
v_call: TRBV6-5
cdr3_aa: CASSSQTQNTEAFF
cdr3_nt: TGTGCCAGCAGTTCTCAAACACAGAACACTGAAGCTTTCTTT

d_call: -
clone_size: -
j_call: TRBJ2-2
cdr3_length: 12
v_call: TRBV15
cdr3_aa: CATSRETGELFF
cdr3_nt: TGTGCCACCAGCAGGGAGACCGGGGAGCTGTTTTTT

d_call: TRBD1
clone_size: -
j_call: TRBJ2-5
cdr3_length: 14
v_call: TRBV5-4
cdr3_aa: CASSFGTGQETQYF
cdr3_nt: TGTGCCAGCAGCTTCGGGACAGGCCAAGAGACCCAGTACTTC